One sample yielded the 6 T cell receptor beta chains listed below, sequenced in a study of T cells in Graves' hyperthyroidism and ophthalmopathy. Amplified TCR beta CDR3 regions derived from RNA transcripts. TCR CDR3 underwent first-round RT-PCR with the HTBI primer set. Using its own MiXCR run on the multiplex PCR reads, TCRdb lists one record per CDR3 protein. The table has fewer than 700,000 distinct CDR3 sequences, 15% to 20% seen once. Input material: blood. The receptor set was obtained from a woman aged 18-29 years with Graves' ophthalmopathy.

This clonotype was observed many times. V usage is TRBV3-1 and J usage is TRBJ1-1; D not certain. V lost 4 bases and J 0 bases, leaving 3 bases between the germline ends. Germline V CDR1 and CDR2: LGHDT, YNNKEL (reference sequence). The CDR3 is 12 amino acids. The chain's CDR3 is CASSPLNTEAFF. The CDR3 DNA is TGTGCCAGCAGCCCTTTGAACACTGAAGCTTTCTTT.

In its sample, this clonotype was seen many times. The V gene is TRBV9, the J gene TRBJ2-2; D unresolved. Germline V lookup: CDR1 SGDLS, CDR2 YYNGEE. The length of the CDR3 is 15 residues. V lost 0 bases, J lost 1 base, and 7 bases lay in between. Here the CDR3 reads CASSVAPKNTGELFF. Here the CDR3 DNA reads TGTGCCAGCAGCGTAGCCCCAAAGAACACCGGGGAGCTGTTTTTT.

This clonotype was seen at least ten times. The rearrangement joins TRBV27 to TRBJ2-7; 9 nucleotides align to TRBD1. V was pared by 4 bases and J by 4 bases, with 5 bases of the junction left unmatched. CDR3 length: 14 amino acids. The germline CDR1 and CDR2 sequences are MNHEY and SMNVEV (reference sequence). The CDR3 sequence: CASSSLGTGYEQYF. The DNA for the CDR3 is TGTGCCAGCAGTTCTCTCGGGACAGGGTACGAGCAGTACTTC.

This clonotype was seen more than once but under ten times. The chain combines TRBV29-1 with TRBJ2-5; D unresolved. The ends were cut back, 4 bases at V and 2 bases at J, with 8 bases in the middle. Germline V CDR1 and CDR2: SQVTM, ANQGSEA. The CDR3 sequence is 12 residues long. The CDR3 loop is CSVGSEQETQYF. The CDR3 DNA sequence: TGCAGCGTTGGTTCGGAGCAAGAGACCCAGTACTTC.

This sequence joins TRBV3-1 and TRBJ1-6; TRBD1 agrees at 11 bases. The CDR3 loop spans 14 amino acids. The germline gives CDR1 LGHDT, CDR2 YNNKEL (reference sequence). Unmatched junction bases numbered 3, after V lost 4 bases and J lost 10 bases. CDR3 loop: CASSRTGGGSPLHF. The CDR3 DNA is TGTGCCAGCAGCCGGACAGGGGGCGGCTCACCCCTCCACTTT.

This clonotype was seen repeatedly, ten times or more. V usage is TRBV2 and J usage is TRBJ2-1; D not resolved. CDR3 size: 15 residues. Germline V gives CDR1 SNHLY, CDR2 FYNNEI. V gave up 2 bases and J gave up 2 bases, with 10 bases separating them. In DNA form, the CDR3 reads TGTGCCAGCAGTGAATACGAAGGCGCCTACAATGAGCAGTTCTTC. This codes for CASSEYEGAYNEQFF.